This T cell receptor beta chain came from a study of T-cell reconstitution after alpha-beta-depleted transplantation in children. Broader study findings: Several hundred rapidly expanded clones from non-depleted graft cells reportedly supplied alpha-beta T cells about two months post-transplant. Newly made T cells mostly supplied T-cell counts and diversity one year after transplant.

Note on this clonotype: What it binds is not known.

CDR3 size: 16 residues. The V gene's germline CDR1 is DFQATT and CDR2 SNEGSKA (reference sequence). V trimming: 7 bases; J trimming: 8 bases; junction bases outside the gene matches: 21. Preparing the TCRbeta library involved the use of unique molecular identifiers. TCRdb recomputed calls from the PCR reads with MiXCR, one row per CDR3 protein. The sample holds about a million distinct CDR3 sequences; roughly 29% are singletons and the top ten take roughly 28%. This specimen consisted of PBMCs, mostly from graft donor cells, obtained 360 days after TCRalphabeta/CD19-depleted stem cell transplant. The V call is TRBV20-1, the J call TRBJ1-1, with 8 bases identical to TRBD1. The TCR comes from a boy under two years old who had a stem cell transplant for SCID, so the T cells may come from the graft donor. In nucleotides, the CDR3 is TGCAGTGTTCACTTAGCCTCGGACAGGGAAAACAAAGAAGCTTTCTTT. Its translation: CSVHLASDRENKEAFF.